This TCR beta chain stems from a study of molecular identifiers for immune sequencing clone quantification. General study results and limits: Reportedly, one cell's Jurkat TCR RNA was detected within 1,100,000 naive CD8 cells.

The table lists this clonotype with many counts. What it binds is not known. There are 13 residues in the CDR3. The V gene's germline CDR1 is SGHTS and CDR2 YDEGEE. The V end was cut by 0 bases, the J end by 12 bases, with 13 bases between. TCRdb passed the PCR reads through MiXCR, listing each CDR3 protein once. The sample yields 350,000 or so distinct CDR3 sequences, over 20% seen once. Naive CD8 libraries were made from roughly 20,000 to 1,000,000 sorted cells, and they used 10%, 30% or 50% RNA. This chain links TRBV5-8 with TRBJ2-4, with D unresolved. Sequencing was done on a sample of naive CD8+ T cells from blood, with Jurkat cell RNA spiked in. Regarding subset: FACS-sorted CD8+CD4-CCR7+CD45RA+ naive T cells. The clonotype was recovered from a human donor in good health. Some libraries in this study had Jurkat cell RNA spiked in. In DNA, the CDR3 is TGTGCCAGCAGCTTGGAGGGCGCGGAGTATCAGTACTTC. Amino acid sequence: CASSLEGAEYQYF.